Below, one T cell receptor (beta chain) is given with its context. The data stem from a study of blood T cell repertoires in COVID-19. J was trimmed by 4 bases and V by 3 bases; bases with no gene match: 6. The CDR3 spans 15 residues. Per germline, CDR1 MGHRA and CDR2 YSYEKL. Data came from immunoSEQ multiplex PCR; TCRdb stores just in-frame clones and leaves some out. The table lists around 250,000 clones, around 90% of them singletons. The V call is TRBV4-1, the J call TRBJ1-1; 9 bases agree with TRBD1. This TCR came from a woman aged 55 to 70 with COVID-19, enrolled during active disease. Sequencing was performed on peripheral blood. CDR3 coding DNA: TGCGCCAGCAGCCAGGACAGGGGATGGTTCACTGAAGCTTTCTTT. Translated: CASSQDRGWFTEAFF.